The 18 T cell receptor beta chains below come from one sample, sequenced in a study of blood T cell repertoires in COVID-19. Using immunoSEQ multiplex PCR, the repertoire was profiled, and TCRdb retains in-frame clones only, with some absent. The sample holds 73,000 or so clones; about 80% are singletons and the top ten take 4.5% to 5.5%. Sequenced sample: peripheral blood. These receptors were taken from a woman between 55 and 75 years old with acute or convalescent COVID-19.

CDR3 nucleotides: TGTGCCAGTAGTAAGGGACAGGGCACTGAAGCTTTCTTT. Translating gives CASSKGQGTEAFF. This chain connects TRBV19 to TRBJ1-1, with TRBD1 matching over 9 bases. The germline V gene has CDR1 LNHDA and CDR2 SQIVND (reference sequence). Trimming at V came to 4 bases and at J to 4 bases, leaving 1 base not matched to a gene. This CDR3 contains 13 residues.

This chain joins TRBV30 and TRBJ1-5; no clear D. Germline CDR1 GTSNPN, CDR2 SVGIG (reference sequence). The V gene lost 2 bases and the J gene lost 2 bases, with 7 bases spanning the gap. The CDR3 has 13 residues. CDR3 bases: TGTGCCTGGAGTCTTTTAGGCAATCAGCCCCAGCATTTT. As protein: CAWSLLGNQPQHF. The full variable domain, with the rest looked up from reference TRBV30 and TRBJ1-5, is SQTIHQWPATLVQPVGSPLSLECTVEGTSNPNLYWYRQAAGRGLQLLFYSVGIGQISSEVPQNLSASRPQDRQFILSSKKLLLSDSGFYLCAWSLLGNQPQHFGDGTRLSIL.

The chain couples TRBV7-6 to TRBJ2-7; no reliable D call. The CDR3 spans 15 residues. Germline lookup yields CDR1 SGHVS and CDR2 FNYEAQ. Trimming left V 1 base short and J 11 bases short, with 21 bases between. This CDR3 is CASSLDGTTTMRKYF. CDR3 DNA sequence: TGTGCCAGCAGCTTAGATGGTACAACTACTATGAGAAAGTACTTC.

This rearrangement joins TRBV3-1 (or the pseudogene TRBV3-2) to TRBJ1-4; 12 bases match TRBD1. CDR1 is LGHDT and CDR2 is YNNKEL in the germline V gene (reference sequence). Trimming removed 5 bases from V and 4 bases from J; junction bases left unmatched: 14. The CDR3 runs to 19 residues. This CDR3 is CASSNARDRGHLLNEKLFF. The CDR3 nucleotides read TGTGCCAGCAGCAACGCCCGGGACAGGGGGCACCTACTTAATGAAAAACTGTTTTTT.

This clone was counted once. V usage is TRBV9 and J usage is TRBJ1-1; no reliable D call. V lost 0 bases, J lost 4 bases, and 7 bases lay in between. The CDR3 consists of 13 residues. Germline assignment: CDR1 SGDLS and CDR2 YYNGEE. The DNA of the CDR3 is TGTGCCAGCAGCGTAGCTTACGGCACTGAAGCTTTCTTT. This encodes CASSVAYGTEAFF. The entire variable domain, with the rest obtained from reference TRBV9 and TRBJ1-1, is as follows: DSGVTQTPKHLITATGQRVTLRCSPRSGDLSVYWYQQSLDQGLQFLIQYYNGEERAKGNILERFSAQQFPDLHSELNLSSLELGDSALYFCASSVAYGTEAFFGQGTRLTVV.

The chain couples TRBV27 to TRBJ2-7, with 9 bases lining up with TRBD2. This CDR3 has 14 residues. The germline CDR1 and CDR2 sequences are MNHEY and SMNVEV (reference sequence). J gave up 2 bases and V 6 bases, and 5 bases lay outside the gene matches. The CDR3 region has the DNA TGTGCCAGCAGCTTTAGCGGGGGACCCTACGAGCAGTACTTC. Protein product: CASSFSGGPYEQYF.

The chain links TRBV5-1 to TRBJ1-2; D ambiguous. Germline V CDR1 and CDR2: SGHRS, YFSETQ. Trimming left V 3 bases short and J 8 bases short, with 8 bases between. The CDR3 runs 11 residues. The CDR3 DNA follows: TGCGCCAGCAGCTCAGACTGGGGCTACACCTTC. Translation: CASSSDWGYTF.

The chain combines TRBV7-9 with TRBJ2-7; 11 positions match TRBD1. The germline V gene encodes CDR1 SEHNR and CDR2 FQNEAQ (reference sequence). The CDR3 runs to 17 residues. The trim removed 4 bases at V and 5 bases at J, leaving 13 bases unmatched. The CDR3 nucleotides read TGTGCCAGCAGCTCAACACAATCGGACAGGGGGCTGAACGAGCAGTACTTC. This gives the protein CASSSTQSDRGLNEQYF.

The chain recombines TRBV5-1 with TRBJ1-1; D is ambiguous. The CDR3 consists of 13 residues. V was clipped by 6 bases and J by 2 bases, with 11 bases between them. Germline assignment: CDR1 SGHRS and CDR2 YFSETQ. The CDR3 DNA reads as TGCGCCAGCAACGAAAAAGCAAACACTGAAGCTTTCTTT. It yields the protein CASNEKANTEAFF. Complete variable domain (other parts from reference TRBV5-1 and TRBJ1-1): KAGVTQTPRYLIKTRGQQVTLSCSPISGHRSVSWYQQTPGQGLQFLFEYFSETQRNKGNFPGRFSGRQFSNSRSEMNVSTLELGDSALYLCASNEKANTEAFFGQGTRLTVV.

The chain uses TRBV6-5 and TRBJ2-1; 7 bases are shared with TRBD2. Germline loops: CDR1 MNHEY, CDR2 SVGAGI. V lost 10 bases and J lost 8; bases outside the gene matches: 5. The CDR3 runs 11 residues. In DNA, the CDR3 is TGTGCCACCACTCTAGCGGATGAGCAGTTCTTC. Encoded protein: CATTLADEQFF.

The chain links TRBV6-5 to TRBJ1-1; 10 nucleotides line up with TRBD1. Per germline, CDR1 MNHEY and CDR2 SVGAGI. V shed 5 bases and J 5 bases; nucleotides not matched to a gene: 8. The CDR3 has 15 residues. The CDR3 sequence is CASSIDRGRKTEAFF. CDR3 bases: TGTGCCAGCAGTATCGACAGGGGGCGGAAAACTGAAGCTTTCTTT.

The chain joins TRBV11-3 to TRBJ1-6, with D perhaps TRBD1 (6 bases). This CDR3 is built from 15 residues. The V end lost 3 bases, the J end lost 5 bases, and 11 bases lay between the germline ends. From germline, CDR1 is SGHNT and CDR2 YENEEA. DNA for the CDR3: TGTGCCAGCAGCTTGGGCAGGGGACATAATTCACCCCTCCACTTT. Translating gives CASSLGRGHNSPLHF.

There are a few counts of this clone. DNA of the CDR3: TGTGCCAGCAGCTTAGACAGGGCCCTCTATGGCTACACCTTC. Its translation is CASSLDRALYGYTF. The chain has TRBV7-9 and TRBJ1-2; D perhaps matches TRBD1 (6 bases). The CDR3 length is 14 residues. Trimming pared 1 base from V and 4 bases from J, leaving 10 bases between. From germline, CDR1 is SEHNR and CDR2 FQNEAQ (reference sequence).

The rearrangement joins TRBV5-4 to TRBJ2-1, with 10 bases fitting TRBD2. CDR3 size: 16 residues. V dropped 4 bases and J dropped 7; count of bases not matched to a gene: 11. Germline-derived CDR1 and CDR2 are SGHNT and YYREEE (reference sequence). The CDR3 region has the DNA TGTGCCAGCAGCCCCCCACAAGCGGGGGGGCGAAATGAGCAGTTCTTC. Translating it yields CASSPPQAGGRNEQFF.

The rearrangement uses TRBV7-9 and TRBJ1-2; 8 bases are shared with TRBD1. The germline CDR1 and CDR2 sequences are SEHNR and FQNEAQ (reference sequence). Losses at the gene ends were 2 bases for V and 7 bases for J; bases not matched to a gene: 9. This CDR3 contains 15 residues. The CDR3 sequence is CASSLITRDRTGYTF. The CDR3 DNA reads TGTGCCAGCAGCTTAATAACTCGGGACAGGACTGGCTACACCTTC.

This chain links TRBV2 with TRBJ1-2; a possible D gene is TRBD1 (5 bases). The CDR3 spans 14 residues. CDR1 is SNHLY, CDR2 FYNNEI, per germline. V lost 5 bases and J 8 bases, leaving 18 bases between the germline ends. The CDR3 is CASSIFESGAGYTF. The CDR3 DNA reads TGTGCCAGCAGTATTTTCGAATCTGGGGCGGGCTACACCTTC.

V usage is TRBV30 and J usage is TRBJ1-1; no clear D gene. The CDR3 is 12 residues long. V lost 2 bases and J lost 2, with 6 bases in between. CDR1 is GTSNPN, CDR2 SVGIG, per germline (reference sequence). CDR3 loop: CAWSSVNTEAFF. The CDR3 coding sequence is TGTGCCTGGAGTTCAGTTAACACTGAAGCTTTCTTT. Based on the CDR3 plus reference TRBV30 and TRBJ1-1, the full variable domain is SQTIHQWPATLVQPVGSPLSLECTVEGTSNPNLYWYRQAAGRGLQLLFYSVGIGQISSEVPQNLSASRPQDRQFILSSKKLLLSDSGFYLCAWSSVNTEAFFGQGTRLTVV.

V is TRBV19 and J is TRBJ1-2; 9 bases align to TRBD1. The CDR3 consists of 14 residues. V lost 7 bases, J lost 5 bases, and 8 bases stayed unmatched. The V gene's germline CDR1 is LNHDA and CDR2 SQIVND (reference sequence). The CDR3 spells CASTSLDRGYGYTF. As DNA, the CDR3 is TGTGCCAGTACCTCTTTGGACAGGGGATATGGCTACACCTTC.